This T cell receptor beta chain was recovered during a study of shared clonotypes between healthy human individuals (dated by TCRdb to about 2020). About the full investigation: Three men and two women, aged 18 to 49 years, made up the cohort. To increase sequencing depth and limit assay-specific biases, TCR repertoire library preparation and sequencing were carried out by different laboratories using diverse techniques. To estimate repertoire size and how much clonotypes are shared between individuals, the study performed deep sequencing of blood TCR repertoires from five healthy adults. Per donor, three plates each were used for CD4 naive and CD4 memory, two for CD8 naive, and one for CD8 memory. Leukapheresis yielded between about 0.8 and 8.9 billion PBMCs per donor. The paper's findings and limits, for the study overall: Across a handful of donors, 5% to 6% of naive CD4, roughly 3.3% of naive CD8, about 2% of memory CD4, and 0.4% to 0.45% of memory CD8 clonotypes were shared. Naive subsets generally had larger estimated clonotype richness than memory subsets did. Because the study included a small number of donors, the genetic and exposure-history diversity represented was limited. Pairwise subsampling indicated that sequencing depth was expected to affect the degree of clonotype sharing among donors. Even with the large sequencing depth, rarefaction of the sorted-subset datasets indicated that sequencing was incomplete. Clonotypes shared by all four sorted-subset donors showed higher generation probabilities than non-shared clonotypes. Sampling was limited to blood, and TCR repertoires in tissue likely differ from TCR repertoires in blood.

TCR CDR3 regions were amplified from genomic DNA by multiplex PCR using the deep immunoSEQ assay. Extracted genomic DNA from each cell subset was distributed evenly across all wells of several immunoSEQ 96-well plates, and each plate was treated as a replicate. For sorted subsets, around 200 ng genomic DNA, equal to about 30,000 T cell genomes, was loaded into each replicate PCR. Purified libraries were measured with a Qubit 3.0 fluorometer, size-checked on a Bioanalyzer 2100, and measured again with the KAPA Library Quantification kit. Every immunoSEQ 96-well plate was sequenced on a separate single-read 150-cycle Illumina NextSeq 550 flow cell. For the original study's pipeline: Because the immunoSEQ output held only junctional sequences and lacked quality scores, the filtering could not match the filtering applied to full-length reads. To assign V/J genes and CDR3, sequences were annotated using PyIR, a Python wrapper for IgBLAST v1.9, with IMGT germline references. Reads were filtered out if the reads had weak V/J assignments (E-value above 1e-6), no CDR3, stop codons, out-of-frame junctions, or ambiguous translated residues. V3J clonotypes were defined as sequences sharing the same inferred V gene, J gene, and CDR3 amino acid sequence. To compute the percentage overlap between repertoires, the number of shared unique clonotypes was divided by the size of the smaller repertoire. Repertoire richness was assessed with RTK rarefaction, the Chao1 estimator, and Recon v2.1 estimates of unobserved clonotypes. For all TCRbeta clonotypes obtained by the gDNA method from a handful of donors, generation probabilities were computed with OLGA. TCRdb re-hosts the immuneACCESS table, in-frame sequences only. Its copies lack some clones; in the studies checked, an unresolved V gene accounts for under half of them, and the cause for the rest is not known. The V and J calls and the clone size are those of that table, but D and trimming were determined from the DNA. This sample gives some 680,000 clones in total; roughly 73% of them show up just once. 1.5% to 2% of the sample belongs to the ten largest clones.

Donors were healthy HIV-negative adults with no recently reported acute infections or vaccinations. Every donor was a Caucasian adult living in Nashville, Tennessee, USA. CD4+ T cells were enriched through magnetic negative selection, after which naive cells were positively selected on CD45RA and the remaining negative fraction served as the memory subset. After blood collection by leukapheresis, PBMCs were isolated using Ficoll-Histopaque density gradient centrifugation and then cryopreserved in the vapor phase of liquid nitrogen. Analytical flow cytometry was used to check the purity and quantity of every magnetically sorted T cell population. From each sorted fraction, genomic DNA was isolated and quantified by UV absorbance on a Nanodrop 2000c. The germline V gene encodes CDR1 KGHSH and CDR2 LQKENI. The CDR3 contains 16 residues, cysteine and phenylalanine counted. Just CDR3 DNA is preserved here, 48 bases in frame from base 1. Relative to germline, V is 6 bases shorter and J is 7 bases shorter, with 19 bases between their ends.

A note on this clone: The target of this receptor is not known. The input lacks base qualities; no much larger clone sits a single base away.

This sequence was found in a woman aged 25 to 45 in good health. Sequencing was performed on memory CD4+ T cells sorted from blood. The cell subset or site label on this specimen signifies: CD45RA-negative fraction. The rearranged chain carries TRBV18 and TRBJ1-6; TRBD1 might be the D gene, on 6 matching bases. In nucleotide form, the sequence is TGTGCCAGCTCGACAGTGACGGGACACACAAATTCACCCCTCCACTTT. Protein translation: CASSTVTGHTNSPLHF.